This TCR beta chain was captured by sequencing in a study of blood T cell repertoires in COVID-19. Study-level information: The origin of the acute and convalescent COVID-19 samples was the United States, Italy and Spain. From T cells, B-cell-depleted T cells, or PBMCs came the material, which was cDNA or gDNA.

Data came from immunoSEQ multiplex PCR; TCRdb stores just in-frame clones and leaves some out. This table holds about 120,000 clones, roughly four fifths found once. This clonotype was sampled from a woman in her sixties or seventies with acute or convalescent COVID-19. Input material: peripheral blood.

CDR3 loop: CASSQGLALETQYF. For the CDR3, the DNA is TGTGCCAGCAGCCAGGGACTAGCGTTGGAGACCCAGTACTTC. The V and J genes are TRBV14 and TRBJ2-5, with TRBD2 identical over 10 bases. Per the germline V gene, CDR1 is SGHDN and CDR2 is FVKESK. Trimming at V came to 3 bases and at J to 5 bases, leaving 3 bases not matched to a gene. This CDR3 has 14 amino acids. The full variable domain, with the rest looked up from reference TRBV14 and TRBJ2-5, is EAGVTQFPSHSVIEKGQTVTLRCDPISGHDNLYWYRRVMGKEIKFLLHFVKESKQDESGMPNNRFLAERTGGTYSTLKVQPAELEDSGVYFCASSQGLALETQYFGPGTRLLVL.